This entry describes one T cell receptor beta chain. The germline gene is not matched at one end of the junction; a read error may be the cause. The sample comes from a study of blood T cells in healthy people across ages. The overall study: Capture via template switching afforded approximately one barcoded beta molecule per two T cells.

Germline V lookup: CDR1 SGHDT, CDR2 YYEEEE. The CDR3 length is 14 residues. Primers used in a second PCR of about 6 to 11 cycles were a sample-barcoded 5' primer and a J-beta primer mix. TCRdb redid the calling of the 5' RACE reads with MiXCR, one entry per CDR3 protein. In the table there are approximately 810,000 distinct CDR3 sequences, 25% to 35% of which are singletons. Sequences were obtained from blood. The V and J genes are TRBV5-6 and TRBJ1-1, with D possibly TRBD1 on 6 matching bases. This receptor was obtained from an elderly woman in good health. CDR3 coding DNA: TGTGCCGGCAGCTCACAGGGACGGGACACTGAAGCTTTCTTT. It specifies CAGSSQGRDTEAFF.